The clone carrying this TCR beta chain appeared a few times. TCRdb re-analysed the RT-PCR reads in MiXCR, keeping a single row per CDR3 protein. The sample yields hundreds of thousands of distinct CDR3 sequences, approximately 15% seen once. Germline CDR1 is SGHTA and CDR2 is FQGNSA. This CDR3 has 19 amino acids. With V trimmed by 5 bases and J by 6 bases, 20 bases remained unmatched. The receptor was derived from a female donor in good health, serving as a healthy control. Input material: memory CD4+ T cells from blood. V is TRBV7-2 and J is TRBJ2-2, with TRBD1 matching over 8 bases. CDR3 region: CASSPIAMDRAESSGELFF. CDR3 sequence (DNA): TGTGCCAGCAGCCCTATCGCGATGGACAGGGCAGAATCGTCCGGGGAGCTGTTTTTT.